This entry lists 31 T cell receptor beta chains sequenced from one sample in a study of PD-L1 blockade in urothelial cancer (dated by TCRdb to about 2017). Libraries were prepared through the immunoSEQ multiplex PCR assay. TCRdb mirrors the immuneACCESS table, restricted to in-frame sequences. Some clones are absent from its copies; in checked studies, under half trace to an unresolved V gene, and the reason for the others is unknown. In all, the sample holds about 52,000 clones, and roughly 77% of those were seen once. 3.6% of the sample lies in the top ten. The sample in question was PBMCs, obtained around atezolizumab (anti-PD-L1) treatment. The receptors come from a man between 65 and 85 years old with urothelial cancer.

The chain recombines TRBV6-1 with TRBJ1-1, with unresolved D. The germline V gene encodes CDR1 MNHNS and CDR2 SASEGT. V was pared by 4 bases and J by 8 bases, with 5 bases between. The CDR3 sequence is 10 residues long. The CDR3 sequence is CASSALEAFF. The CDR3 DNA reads TGTGCCAGCAGTGCCCTGGAAGCTTTCTTT.

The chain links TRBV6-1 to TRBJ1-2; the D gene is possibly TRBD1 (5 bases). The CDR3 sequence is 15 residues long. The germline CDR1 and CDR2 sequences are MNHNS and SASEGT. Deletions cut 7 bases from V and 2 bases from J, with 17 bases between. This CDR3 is CASTPSFGGNYGYTF. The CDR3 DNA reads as TGTGCCAGCACACCCTCCTTCGGGGGGAACTATGGCTACACCTTC.

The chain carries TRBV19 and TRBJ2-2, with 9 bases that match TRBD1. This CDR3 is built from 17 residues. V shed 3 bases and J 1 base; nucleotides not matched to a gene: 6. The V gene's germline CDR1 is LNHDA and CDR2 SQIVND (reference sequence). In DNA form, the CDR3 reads TGTGCCAGTAGTATGAGGAGGGGACAGGGGAACACCGGGGAGCTGTTTTTT. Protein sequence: CASSMRRGQGNTGELFF.

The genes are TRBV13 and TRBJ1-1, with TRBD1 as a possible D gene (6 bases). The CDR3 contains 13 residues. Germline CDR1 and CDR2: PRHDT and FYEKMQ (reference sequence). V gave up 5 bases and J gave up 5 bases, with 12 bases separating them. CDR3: CASSPRTVTEAFF. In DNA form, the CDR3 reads TGTGCCAGCAGCCCCCGGACAGTAACTGAAGCTTTCTTT.

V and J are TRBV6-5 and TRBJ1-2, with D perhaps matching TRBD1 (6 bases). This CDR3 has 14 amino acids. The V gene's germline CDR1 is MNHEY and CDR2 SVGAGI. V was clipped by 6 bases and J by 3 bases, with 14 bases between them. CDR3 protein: CASSLGASDYGYTF. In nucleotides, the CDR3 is TGTGCCAGCAGCCTGGGGGCCTCGGACTATGGCTACACCTTC.

The CDR3 nucleotides are TGTGCCAGCTCACCACCGCCGGGGAACACTGAAGCTTTCTTT. This sequence encodes CASSPPPGNTEAFF. The gene calls are TRBV18 and TRBJ1-1; D unresolved. Germline V gene data show CDR1 as KGHSH and CDR2 as LQKENI. V lost 0 bases to trimming and J lost 1 base, with 6 bases between them. This CDR3 comprises 14 residues.

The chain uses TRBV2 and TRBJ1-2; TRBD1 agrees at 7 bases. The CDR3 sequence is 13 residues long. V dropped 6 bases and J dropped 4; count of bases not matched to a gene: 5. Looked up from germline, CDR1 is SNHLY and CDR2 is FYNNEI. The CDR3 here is CASRRGQLYGYTF. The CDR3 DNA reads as TGTGCCAGCAGGAGGGGACAGCTCTATGGCTACACCTTC.

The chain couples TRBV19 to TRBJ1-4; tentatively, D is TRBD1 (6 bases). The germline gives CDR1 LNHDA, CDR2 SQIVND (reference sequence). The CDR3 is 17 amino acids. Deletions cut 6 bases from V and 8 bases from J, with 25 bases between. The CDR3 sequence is CASSHQLAGEIGEKLFF. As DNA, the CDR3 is TGTGCCAGTAGCCATCAGCTGGCAGGGGAGATTGGAGAAAAACTGTTTTTT.

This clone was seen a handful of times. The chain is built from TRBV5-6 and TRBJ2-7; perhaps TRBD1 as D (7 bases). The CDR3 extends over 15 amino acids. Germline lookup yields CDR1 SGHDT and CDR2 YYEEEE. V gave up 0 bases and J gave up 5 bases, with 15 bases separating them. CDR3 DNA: TGTGCCAGCAGCTTGGTTCAGGGGGGTTTCGACGAGCAGTACTTC. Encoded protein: CASSLVQGGFDEQYF.

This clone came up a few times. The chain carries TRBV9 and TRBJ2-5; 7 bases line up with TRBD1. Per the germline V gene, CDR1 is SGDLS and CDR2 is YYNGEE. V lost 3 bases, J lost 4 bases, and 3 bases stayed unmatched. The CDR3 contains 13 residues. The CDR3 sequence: CASSATGAETQYF. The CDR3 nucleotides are TGTGCCAGCAGCGCCACAGGGGCAGAGACCCAGTACTTC.

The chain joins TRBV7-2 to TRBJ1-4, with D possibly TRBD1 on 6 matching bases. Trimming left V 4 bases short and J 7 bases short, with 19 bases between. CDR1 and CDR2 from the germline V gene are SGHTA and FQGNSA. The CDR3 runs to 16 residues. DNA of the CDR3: TGTGCCAGCAGCTATTCAGGGACAAAAGCGGCTGAAAAACTGTTTTTT. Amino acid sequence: CASSYSGTKAAEKLFF.

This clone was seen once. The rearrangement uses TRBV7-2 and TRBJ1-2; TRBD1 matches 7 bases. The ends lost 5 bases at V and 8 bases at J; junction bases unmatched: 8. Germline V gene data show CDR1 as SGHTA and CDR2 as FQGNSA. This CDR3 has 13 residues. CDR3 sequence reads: CASSQGQQRGYTF. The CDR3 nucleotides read TGTGCCAGCAGCCAGGGACAGCAAAGGGGCTACACCTTC.

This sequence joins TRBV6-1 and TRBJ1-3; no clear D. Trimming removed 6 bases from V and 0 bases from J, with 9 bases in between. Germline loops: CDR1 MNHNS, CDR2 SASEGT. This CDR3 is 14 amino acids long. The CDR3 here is CASSWEDSGNTIYF. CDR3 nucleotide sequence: TGTGCCAGCAGCTGGGAGGACTCTGGAAACACCATATATTTT.

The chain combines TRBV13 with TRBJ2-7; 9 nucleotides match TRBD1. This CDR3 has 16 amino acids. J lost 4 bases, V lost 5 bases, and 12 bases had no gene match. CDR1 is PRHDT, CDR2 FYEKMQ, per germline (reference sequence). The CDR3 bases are TGTGCCAGCAGCGCGGGACAGGGAACGGTGACGTACGAGCAGTACTTC. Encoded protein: CASSAGQGTVTYEQYF.

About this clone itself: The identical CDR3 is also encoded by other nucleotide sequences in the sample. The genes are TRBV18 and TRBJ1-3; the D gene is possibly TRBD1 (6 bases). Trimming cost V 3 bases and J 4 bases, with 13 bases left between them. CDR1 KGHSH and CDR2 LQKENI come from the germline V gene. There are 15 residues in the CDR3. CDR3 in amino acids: CASSPSRGDGNTIYF. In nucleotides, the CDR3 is TGTGCCAGCTCACCTTCCAGGGGCGACGGAAACACCATATATTTT.

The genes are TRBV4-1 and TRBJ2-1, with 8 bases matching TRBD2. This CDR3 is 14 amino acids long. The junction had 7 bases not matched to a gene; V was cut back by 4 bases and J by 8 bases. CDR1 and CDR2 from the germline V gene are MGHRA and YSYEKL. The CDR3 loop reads CASSLTSDIHEQFF. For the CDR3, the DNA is TGCGCCAGCAGCCTGACTAGCGACATCCATGAGCAGTTCTTC.

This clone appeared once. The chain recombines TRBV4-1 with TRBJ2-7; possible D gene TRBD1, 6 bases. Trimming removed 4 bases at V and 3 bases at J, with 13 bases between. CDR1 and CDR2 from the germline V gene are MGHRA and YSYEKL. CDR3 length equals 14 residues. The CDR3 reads CASSRTGSGYEQYF. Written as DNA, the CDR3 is TGCGCCAGCAGCCGCACAGGGAGTGGCTACGAGCAGTACTTC.

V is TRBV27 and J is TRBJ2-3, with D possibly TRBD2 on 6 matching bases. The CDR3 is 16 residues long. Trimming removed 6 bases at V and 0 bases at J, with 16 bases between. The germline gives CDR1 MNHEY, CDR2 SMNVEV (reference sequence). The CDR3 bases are TGTGCCAGCAGCCAGTGGGGGGTCTCTAGCACAGATACGCAGTATTTT. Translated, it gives CASSQWGVSSTDTQYF.

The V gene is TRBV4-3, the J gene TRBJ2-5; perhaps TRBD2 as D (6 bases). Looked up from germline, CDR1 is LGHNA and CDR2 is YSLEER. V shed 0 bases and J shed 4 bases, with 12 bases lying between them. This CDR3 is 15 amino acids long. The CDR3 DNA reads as TGCGCCAGCAGCCAAGATGGGCGGGAAGGAGAGACCCAGTACTTC. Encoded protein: CASSQDGREGETQYF.

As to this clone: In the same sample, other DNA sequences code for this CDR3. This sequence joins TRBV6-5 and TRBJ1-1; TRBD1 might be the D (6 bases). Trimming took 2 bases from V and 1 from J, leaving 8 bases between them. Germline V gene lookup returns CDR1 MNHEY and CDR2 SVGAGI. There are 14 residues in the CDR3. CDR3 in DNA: TGTGCCAGCAGTTACCGACAGGAGAACACTGAAGCTTTCTTT. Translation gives CASSYRQENTEAFF.

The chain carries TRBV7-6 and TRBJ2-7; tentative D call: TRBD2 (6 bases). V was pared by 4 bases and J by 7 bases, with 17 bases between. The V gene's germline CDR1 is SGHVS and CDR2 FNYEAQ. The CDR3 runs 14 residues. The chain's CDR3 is CASSSGTGAGEQYF. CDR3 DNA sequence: TGTGCCAGCAGCTCTGGGACCGGGGCGGGAGAGCAGTACTTC.

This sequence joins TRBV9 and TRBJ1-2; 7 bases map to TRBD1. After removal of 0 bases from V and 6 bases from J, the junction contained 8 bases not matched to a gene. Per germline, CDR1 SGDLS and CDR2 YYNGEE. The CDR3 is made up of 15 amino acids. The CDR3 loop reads CASSVAGTAGNGYTF. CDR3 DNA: TGTGCCAGCAGCGTAGCGGGGACAGCCGGTAATGGCTACACCTTC.

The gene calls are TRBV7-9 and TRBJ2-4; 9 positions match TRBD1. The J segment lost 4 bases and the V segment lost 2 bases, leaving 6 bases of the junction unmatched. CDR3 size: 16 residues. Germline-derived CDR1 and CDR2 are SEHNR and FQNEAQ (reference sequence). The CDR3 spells CASSLRMGQGKNIQYF. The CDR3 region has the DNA TGTGCCAGCAGCTTAAGGATGGGACAGGGAAAAAACATTCAGTACTTC.

This CDR3 reads CASSVGKGAEGQETQYF. For the CDR3, the DNA is TGTGCCAGCAGCGTAGGGAAGGGGGCGGAGGGGCAAGAGACCCAGTACTTC. This sequence joins TRBV9 and TRBJ2-5; D may be TRBD1 (7 bases). Germline V lookup: CDR1 SGDLS, CDR2 YYNGEE. This CDR3 has 17 amino acids. V shed 0 bases and J shed 2 bases, with 17 bases lying between them.

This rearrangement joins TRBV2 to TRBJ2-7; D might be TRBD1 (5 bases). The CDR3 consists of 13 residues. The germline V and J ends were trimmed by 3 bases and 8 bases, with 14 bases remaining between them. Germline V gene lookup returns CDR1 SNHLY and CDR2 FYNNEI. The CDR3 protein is CASSDPNRFQQYF. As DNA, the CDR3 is TGTGCCAGCAGTGACCCCAACAGGTTCCAGCAGTACTTC.

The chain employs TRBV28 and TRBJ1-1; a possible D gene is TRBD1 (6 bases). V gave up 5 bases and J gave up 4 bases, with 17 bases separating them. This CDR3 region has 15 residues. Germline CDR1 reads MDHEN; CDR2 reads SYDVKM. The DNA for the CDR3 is TGTGCCAGCAGTCCACGCCCTCAGGGGTTCACTGAAGCTTTCTTT. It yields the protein CASSPRPQGFTEAFF.

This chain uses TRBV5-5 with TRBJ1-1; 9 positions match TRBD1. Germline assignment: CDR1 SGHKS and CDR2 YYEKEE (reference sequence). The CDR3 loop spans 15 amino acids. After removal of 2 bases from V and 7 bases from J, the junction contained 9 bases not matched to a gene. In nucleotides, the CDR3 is TGTGCCAGCAGCTTTCTCACAGGGGGCTATGGTGAAGCTTTCTTT. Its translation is CASSFLTGGYGEAFF.

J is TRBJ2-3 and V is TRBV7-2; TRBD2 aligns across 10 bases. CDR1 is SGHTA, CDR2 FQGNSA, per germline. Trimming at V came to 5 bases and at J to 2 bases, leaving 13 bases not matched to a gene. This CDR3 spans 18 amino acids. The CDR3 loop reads CASSRKQTSGYNTDTQYF. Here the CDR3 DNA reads TGTGCCAGCAGCCGGAAACAGACTAGCGGGTACAACACAGATACGCAGTATTTT.

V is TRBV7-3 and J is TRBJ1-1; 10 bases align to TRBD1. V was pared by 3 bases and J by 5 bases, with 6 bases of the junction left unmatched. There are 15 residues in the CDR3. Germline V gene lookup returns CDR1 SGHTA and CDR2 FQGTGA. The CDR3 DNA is TGTGCCAGCAGCTTGACCGGGACAGGGGAAACTGAAGCTTTCTTT. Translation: CASSLTGTGETEAFF.

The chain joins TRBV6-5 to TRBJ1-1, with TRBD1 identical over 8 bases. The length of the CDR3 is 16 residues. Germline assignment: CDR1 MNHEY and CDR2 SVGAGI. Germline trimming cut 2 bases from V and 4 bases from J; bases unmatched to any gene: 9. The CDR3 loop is CASSYQRTGKLTEAFF. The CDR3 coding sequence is TGTGCCAGCAGTTACCAGAGGACAGGGAAGCTCACTGAAGCTTTCTTT.

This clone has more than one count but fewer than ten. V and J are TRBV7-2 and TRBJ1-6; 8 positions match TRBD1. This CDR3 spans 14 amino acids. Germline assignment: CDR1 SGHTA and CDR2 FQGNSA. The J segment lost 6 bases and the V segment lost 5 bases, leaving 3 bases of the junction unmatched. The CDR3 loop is CASSTGTGNSPLHF. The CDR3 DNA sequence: TGTGCCAGCAGCACCGGGACAGGTAATTCACCCCTCCACTTT.